These T cell receptor beta chains were read from a single sample in a study of blood T cell repertoires in COVID-19. Measured with immunoSEQ multiplex PCR; TCRdb has only the in-frame clones, and not every one. The repertoire holds 200,000 to 300,000 clones, with roughly nine tenths as singletons. Sequences were obtained from peripheral blood. The receptors come from a man in his sixties who had recovered from COVID-19. Both conserved end residues are part of each CDR3. A D gene is named only where the DNA matches it firmly. For some rows the clone size is stated as once, few or many, or as a class when expanded; others skip it.

D gene,J gene,CDR3 length,clone size,V gene,CDR3 DNA,CDR3 protein
NA,TRBJ2-3,15,once,TRBV11-2,TGTGCCAGCAGCGTATTGGGACTTCGCACAGATACGCAGTATTTT,CASSVLGLRTDTQYF
NA,TRBJ2-3,15,NA,TRBV5-4,TGTGCCAGCAGCCCAACAGGCCATAGCACAGATACGCAGTATTTT,CASSPTGHSTDTQYF
NA,TRBJ2-3,15,NA,TRBV11-3,TGTGCCAGCAGCCTCAGTGGTGGTGTCACAGATACGCAGTATTTT,CASSLSGGVTDTQYF
TRBD1,TRBJ1-6,14,NA,TRBV30,TGTGCCTGGAGTGTAGTACAGGGGGCTTCACCCCTCCACTTT,CAWSVVQGASPLHF
TRBD2,TRBJ2-3,14,NA,TRBV7-7,TGTGCCAGCAGCTTTCGGGGGGGGACAGATACGCAGTATTTT,CASSFRGGTDTQYF
TRBD1,TRBJ2-1,14,NA,TRBV29-1,TGCAGCGTTCGACAGGGGATGCCCTCCAATGAGCAGTTCTTC,CSVRQGMPSNEQFF
NA,TRBJ1-2,16,NA,TRBV18,TGTGCCAGCTCACCCAGTAAACCCACAGGGAACTATGGCTACACCTTC,CASSPSKPTGNYGYTF
NA,TRBJ1-1,11,few,TRBV6-5,TGTGCCAGCAGAAAACAGGGAGCAGCTTTCTTT,CASRKQGAAFF
NA,TRBJ1-4,15,once,TRBV27,TGTGCCAGCAGTACTAAGGGGCTCGCTAATGAAAAACTGTTTTTT,CASSTKGLANEKLFF
TRBD2,TRBJ2-4,20,NA,TRBV24-1,TGTGCCATCAAAAACCGACCGCGGGTACCAGCGGGGTTCGCCAAAAACATTCAGTACTTC,CAIKNRPRVPAGFAKNIQYF
NA,TRBJ2-5,14,NA,TRBV6-5,TGTGCCAGCACCACTGGACAGGGAGGGGAGACCCAGTACTTC,CASTTGQGGETQYF
TRBD1,TRBJ1-2,15,NA,TRBV18,TGTGCCAGCTCACCACCGCGACAGGGGGCGGTTGGCTACACCTTC,CASSPPRQGAVGYTF
NA,TRBJ1-5,14,NA,TRBV6-6,TGTGCCAGCAGTTACTACGGGGGGGGTCAGCCCCAGCATTTT,CASSYYGGGQPQHF
NA,TRBJ1-6,17,NA,TRBV18,TGTGCCAGCTCACCCCTGGAACGGGACACGTCTAATTCACCCCTCCACTTT,CASSPLERDTSNSPLHF
TRBD2,TRBJ2-3,14,NA,TRBV7-2,TGTGCCAGCAGCTTATTAGCGGGGCTGGATACGCAGTATTTT,CASSLLAGLDTQYF
NA,TRBJ2-3,13,NA,TRBV18,TGTGCCAGCTCACGACTTTTCACAGATACGCAGTATTTT,CASSRLFTDTQYF